This T cell receptor beta chain is from a study of blood T cell repertoires in COVID-19. The table came from immunoSEQ multiplex PCR; TCRdb's copy has only in-frame clones and leaves some out. The sample gives under 250,000 clones, approximately 90% of which show up once; around 0.84% is in the top ten. Germline V lookup: CDR1 KGHSH, CDR2 LQKENI. This CDR3 spans 15 amino acids. V shed 0 bases and J 8 bases; nucleotides not matched to a gene: 6. The sequencing sample was made of peripheral blood. The chain carries TRBV18 and TRBJ1-4; 7 bases are a match to TRBD1. The TCR sequence derives from a man aged 60 to 75 with COVID-19, enrolled during active disease. CDR3 nucleotides: TGTGCCAGCTCACCACCCAGGGGGTCTGGCGAAAAACTGTTTTTT. Translation gives CASSPPRGSGEKLFF. Full variable domain (remainder filled in from reference TRBV18 and TRBJ1-4): NAGVMQNPRHLVRRRGQEARLRCSPMKGHSHVYWYRQLPEEGLKFMVYLQKENIIDESGMPKERFSAEFPKEGPSILRIQQVVRGDSAAYFCASSPPRGSGEKLFFGSGTQLSVL.